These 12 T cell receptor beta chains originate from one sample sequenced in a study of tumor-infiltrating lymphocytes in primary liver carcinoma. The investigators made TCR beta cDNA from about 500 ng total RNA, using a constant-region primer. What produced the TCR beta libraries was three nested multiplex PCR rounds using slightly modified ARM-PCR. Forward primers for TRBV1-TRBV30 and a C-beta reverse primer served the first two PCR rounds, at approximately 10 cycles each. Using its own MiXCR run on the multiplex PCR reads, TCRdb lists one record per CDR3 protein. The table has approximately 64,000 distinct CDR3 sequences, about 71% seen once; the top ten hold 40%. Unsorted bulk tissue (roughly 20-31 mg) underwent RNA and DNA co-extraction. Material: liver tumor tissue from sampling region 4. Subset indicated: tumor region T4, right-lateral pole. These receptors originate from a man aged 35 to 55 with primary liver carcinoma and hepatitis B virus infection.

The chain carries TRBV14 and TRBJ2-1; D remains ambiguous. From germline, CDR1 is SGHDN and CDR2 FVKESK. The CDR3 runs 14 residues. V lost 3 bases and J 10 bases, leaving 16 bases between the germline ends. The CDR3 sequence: CASSQWVVRNEQFF. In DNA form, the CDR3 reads TGTGCCAGCAGCCAGTGGGTTGTGAGAAACGAGCAGTTCTTC.

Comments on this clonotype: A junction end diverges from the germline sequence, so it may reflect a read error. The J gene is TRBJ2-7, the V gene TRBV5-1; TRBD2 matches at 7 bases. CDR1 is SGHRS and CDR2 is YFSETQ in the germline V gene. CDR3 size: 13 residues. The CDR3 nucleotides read TGCGTCAGCAGCTTGGGACTAATCTACGATCAGTACTTC. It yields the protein CVSSLGLIYDQYF.

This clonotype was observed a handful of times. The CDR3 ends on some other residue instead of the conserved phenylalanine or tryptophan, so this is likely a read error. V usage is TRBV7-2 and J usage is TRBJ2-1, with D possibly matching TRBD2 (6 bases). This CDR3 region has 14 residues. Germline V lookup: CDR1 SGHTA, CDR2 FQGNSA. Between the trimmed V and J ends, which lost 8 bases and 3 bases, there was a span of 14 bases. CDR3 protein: CASLRDLRYNEQFL. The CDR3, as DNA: TGTGCCAGCCTCCGGGACTTACGCTACAATGAGCAGTTCCTC.

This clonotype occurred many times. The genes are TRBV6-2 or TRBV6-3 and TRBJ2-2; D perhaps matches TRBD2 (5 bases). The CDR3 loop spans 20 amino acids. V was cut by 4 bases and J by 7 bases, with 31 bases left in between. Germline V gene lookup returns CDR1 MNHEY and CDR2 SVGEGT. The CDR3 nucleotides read TGTGCCAGCAGTTGGACTCCGGGCGCGGCTAGAGGGTTGTCTGGCGGGGAGCTGTTTTTT. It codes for CASSWTPGAARGLSGGELFF.

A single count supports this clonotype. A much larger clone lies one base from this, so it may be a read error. The CDR3 DNA reads TGCGCCAGCAGCCAAGATAGAGCGGGAGAGAACACCGGGGAGCTGTTTTTT. Its translation is CASSQDRAGENTGELFF. The gene calls are TRBV4-1 and TRBJ2-2; 8 bases map to TRBD2. CDR1 and CDR2 from the germline V gene are MGHRA and YSYEKL. The CDR3 has 17 residues. The V gene end was trimmed by 0 bases and the J gene end by 1 base; junction bases not matched to a gene: 4.

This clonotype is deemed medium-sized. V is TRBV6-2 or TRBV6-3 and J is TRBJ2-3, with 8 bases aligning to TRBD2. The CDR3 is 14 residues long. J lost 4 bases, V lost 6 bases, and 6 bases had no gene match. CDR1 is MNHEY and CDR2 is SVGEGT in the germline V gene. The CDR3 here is CASSSKREPDTQYF. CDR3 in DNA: TGTGCCAGCAGCTCCAAGCGGGAGCCAGATACGCAGTATTTT.

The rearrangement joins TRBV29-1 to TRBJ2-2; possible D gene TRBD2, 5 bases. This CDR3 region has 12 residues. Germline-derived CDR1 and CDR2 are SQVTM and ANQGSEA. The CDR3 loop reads CSGSGGTGELFF. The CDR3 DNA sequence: TGCAGTGGAAGCGGTGGAACCGGGGAGCTGTTTTTT.

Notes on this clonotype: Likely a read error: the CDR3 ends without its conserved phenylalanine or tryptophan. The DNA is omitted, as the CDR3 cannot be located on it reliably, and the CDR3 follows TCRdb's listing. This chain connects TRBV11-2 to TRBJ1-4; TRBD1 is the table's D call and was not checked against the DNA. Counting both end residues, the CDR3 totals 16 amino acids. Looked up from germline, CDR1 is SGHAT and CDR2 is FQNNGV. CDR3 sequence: CVSSKTPGGTNEKLFS.

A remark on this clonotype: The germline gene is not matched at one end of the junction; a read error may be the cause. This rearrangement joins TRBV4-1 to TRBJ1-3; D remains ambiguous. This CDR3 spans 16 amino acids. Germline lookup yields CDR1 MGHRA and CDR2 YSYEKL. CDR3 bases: TGCGCCAGCAGCCAGAGTAACGGATTGTATGGAGACACTATATATTTT. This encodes CASSQSNGLYGDTIYF.

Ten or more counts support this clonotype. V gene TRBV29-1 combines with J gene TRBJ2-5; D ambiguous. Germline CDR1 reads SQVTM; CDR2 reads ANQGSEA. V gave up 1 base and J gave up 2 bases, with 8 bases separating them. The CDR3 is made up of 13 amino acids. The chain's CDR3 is CSVEVPQQETQYF. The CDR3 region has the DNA TGCAGCGTTGAAGTCCCCCAACAAGAGACCCAGTACTTC.

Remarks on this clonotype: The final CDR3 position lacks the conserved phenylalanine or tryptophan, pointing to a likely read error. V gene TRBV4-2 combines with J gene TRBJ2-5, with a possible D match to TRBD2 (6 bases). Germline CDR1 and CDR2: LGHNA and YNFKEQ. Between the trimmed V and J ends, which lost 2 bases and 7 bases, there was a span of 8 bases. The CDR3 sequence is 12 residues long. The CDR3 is CASSQRGGTQYL. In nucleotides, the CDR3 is TGTGCCAGCAGCCAACGGGGAGGGACCCAGTACTTA.

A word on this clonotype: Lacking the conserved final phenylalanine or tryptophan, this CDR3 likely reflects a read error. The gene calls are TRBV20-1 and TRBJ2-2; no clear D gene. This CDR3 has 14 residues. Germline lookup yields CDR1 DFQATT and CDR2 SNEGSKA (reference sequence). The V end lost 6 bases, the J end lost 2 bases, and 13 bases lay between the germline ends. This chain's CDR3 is CSAPDGLNTGELFI. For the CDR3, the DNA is TGCAGTGCCCCAGACGGCCTAAACACCGGGGAGCTGTTTATT.